This T cell receptor beta chain comes out of a study of early T cells in non-severe SARS-CoV-2 infection. In its sample, this clonotype was seen many times. J gave up 0 bases and V 5 bases, and 3 bases lay outside the gene matches. The CDR3 contains 14 residues. CDR1 and CDR2 (germline): LNHNV, YYDKDF (reference sequence). Individual cDNA molecules were tagged with unique molecular identifiers. TCRdb analysed the 5' RACE reads with MiXCR anew, one entry per CDR3 protein. There are tens of thousands of distinct CDR3 sequences in the sample; less than 8.5% occur only once, and roughly 4.1% lies in the top ten.

The TCR sequence derives from an adult who was a healthcare worker with PCR-confirmed SARS-CoV-2 infection or an uninfected control (not recorded which). Sequences were obtained from whole blood. This rearrangement joins TRBV15 to TRBJ1-1; 7 bases are shared with TRBD1. The CDR3 loop is CATSGDRLNTEAFF. CDR3 nucleotides: TGTGCCACCAGCGGGGACAGATTGAACACTGAAGCTTTCTTT.